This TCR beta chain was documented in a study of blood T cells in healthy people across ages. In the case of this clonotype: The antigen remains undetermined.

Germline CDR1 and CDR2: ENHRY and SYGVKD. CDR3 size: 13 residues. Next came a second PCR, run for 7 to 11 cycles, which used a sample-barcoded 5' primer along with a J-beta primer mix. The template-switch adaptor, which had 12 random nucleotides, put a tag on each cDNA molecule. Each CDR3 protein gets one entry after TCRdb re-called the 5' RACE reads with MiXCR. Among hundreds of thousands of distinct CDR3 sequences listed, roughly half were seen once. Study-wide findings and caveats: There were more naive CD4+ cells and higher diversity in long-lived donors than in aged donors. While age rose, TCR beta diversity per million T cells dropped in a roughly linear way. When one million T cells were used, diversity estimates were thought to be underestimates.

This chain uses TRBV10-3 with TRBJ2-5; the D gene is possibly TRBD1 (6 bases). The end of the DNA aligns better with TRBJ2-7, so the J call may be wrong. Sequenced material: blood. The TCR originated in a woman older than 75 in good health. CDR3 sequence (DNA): TGTGCCATCAGACAGGGCACCAAGGTCGAGCAGTACTTC. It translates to CAIRQGTKVEQYF.